The present TCR beta chain was sequenced within a study of blood T cell repertoires in COVID-19. Across the whole study: The study drew acute and convalescent COVID-19 samples from the United States, Italy and Spain.

Source study methods: Amplified reference gene primers provided the basis for estimating nucleated cell counts. Measured with immunoSEQ multiplex PCR; TCRdb has only the in-frame clones, and not every one. For V, J and clone size, that table is used; D and trimming come from the DNA. Of 130,000 to 150,000 clones in the sample, 75% to 85% are singletons; the top ten hold over 4%. From germline, CDR1 is SGHTA and CDR2 FQGNSA. This CDR3 has 14 amino acids. Trimming took 6 bases from V and 3 from J, leaving 15 bases between them. This clonotype was obtained from a woman aged 45-65 years with acute or convalescent COVID-19. Sequenced: peripheral blood. The V and J genes are TRBV7-2 and TRBJ2-7; D is perhaps TRBD2 (6 bases). CDR3 sequence (DNA): TGTGCCAGCAGTACGCGCTTGGGACTCTACGAGCAGTACTTC. Amino acid sequence: CASSTRLGLYEQYF.